This is a list of T cell receptor beta chains from one sample in a study of blood T cell repertoires in COVID-19. Data came from immunoSEQ multiplex PCR; TCRdb stores just in-frame clones and leaves some out. The data contain around 130,000 clones, more than 85% of them seen just once; the ten biggest clones take up over 5%. The sequencing input was peripheral blood. The receptors originated from a human donor in a cohort sampled during active COVID-19. Each CDR3 is given with its conserved first and last residue. D genes are given only for firm matches. Clone size is not always given. Where it is, it says once, few, many or a class for expanded clones.

length	V	J	D	size	DNA	CDR3
19	TRBV4-1	TRBJ2-7	TRBD1	NA	TGCGCCAGCAGCCAGGTCCCGGACAGGGCCGTGGAGTACTCCTACGAGCAGTACTTC	CASSQVPDRAVEYSYEQYF
13	TRBV2	TRBJ2-7	NA	NA	TGTGCCAGCAGTGGACAGGAAGTAGGCGAGCAGTACTTC	CASSGQEVGEQYF
14	TRBV10-1	TRBJ1-1	NA	few	TGCGCCAGCAGTGAGCAGGGGCGCGGCACTGAAGCTTTCTTT	CASSEQGRGTEAFF
13	TRBV7-2	TRBJ2-3	NA	once	TGTGCCAGCAGCTTAATAGCCACAGATACGCAGTATTTT	CASSLIATDTQYF
13	TRBV2	TRBJ1-2	NA	NA	TGTGCCAGCAGGCCCGGGCAGGGGAATGGCTACACCTTC	CASRPGQGNGYTF
13	TRBV10-3	TRBJ1-4	NA	NA	TGTGCCATCCGGGACACCTCTAATGAAAAACTGTTTTTT	CAIRDTSNEKLFF
17	TRBV27	TRBJ2-3	TRBD2	NA	TGTGCCAGCAGTTTATCCAAGCTAGCGGGGGGGATGGATACGCAGTATTTT	CASSLSKLAGGMDTQYF
14	TRBV5-1	TRBJ1-2	NA	few	TGCGCCAGCAGCTTGGCCACGGGGGGCGGCGGCTACACCTTC	CASSLATGGGGYTF
13	TRBV27	TRBJ1-2	NA	NA	TGTGCCAGCAGTCCCAGGGGCCACTATGGCTACACCTTC	CASSPRGHYGYTF
17	TRBV18	TRBJ2-2	TRBD1	NA	TGTGCCAGCTCACCACTGACAGGGACACTGAACACCGGGGAGCTGTTTTTT	CASSPLTGTLNTGELFF
15	TRBV5-1	TRBJ2-3	NA	NA	TGCGCCAGCAGCAAGGTTCCGGGAGAAACAGATACGCAGTATTTT	CASSKVPGETDTQYF
17	TRBV2	TRBJ2-1	TRBD2	NA	TGTGCCAGCGGACGACTAGCGGGGGCCCTGCCTTACAATGAGCAGTTCTTC	CASGRLAGALPYNEQFF
15	TRBV27	TRBJ1-4	NA	NA	TGTGCCAGCAGAGGGGGAAGGGTGGGTTCAGAAAAACTGTTTTTT	CASRGGRVGSEKLFF
15	TRBV5-4	TRBJ2-5	NA	NA	TGTGCCAGCAGCTTGGGGCTAGCGCGTATAGAGACCCAGTACTTC	CASSLGLARIETQYF
13	TRBV5-5	TRBJ1-5	NA	NA	TGTGCCAGCAGCTCCAGGGACAATCAGCCCCAGCATTTT	CASSSRDNQPQHF
16	TRBV27	TRBJ1-1	TRBD1	NA	TGTGCCAGCAGTTTATCGGGACAGGGATTCAACACTGAAGCTTTCTTT	CASSLSGQGFNTEAFF
13	TRBV12-3/TRBV12-4	TRBJ1-2	NA	NA	TGTGCCAGCAGCCGTCTCGGGAACTATGGCTACACCTTC	CASSRLGNYGYTF
12	TRBV7-2	TRBJ2-7	NA	once	TGTGCCAGCAGCTTAGCATCGGGCAGGGCTGATTTC	CASSLASGRADF
15	TRBV30	TRBJ1-2	NA	NA	TGTGCCTGGACGTCGGGGGTCGGGGCTAACTATGGCTACACCTTC	CAWTSGVGANYGYTF
18	TRBV5-1	TRBJ2-2	NA	NA	NA	CASSLGFGPGSNTGELFF
14	TRBV9	TRBJ1-5	NA	NA	TGTGCCAGCAGCGCGCAGGGAGGAAATCAGCCCCAGCATTTT	CASSAQGGNQPQHF
14	TRBV5-1	TRBJ1-1	TRBD1	NA	TGCGCCAGCAGCTTTGGACAGGGAGGAACTGAAGCTTTCTTT	CASSFGQGGTEAFF
14	TRBV5-6	TRBJ2-7	TRBD2	NA	TGTGCCAGCAGCTTTGGGACTAGCCAGGGCGAGCAGTACTTC	CASSFGTSQGEQYF
16	TRBV13	TRBJ2-5	NA	few	TGTGCCAGCAGCGCCTCTACTACAGGGATTGAGGAGACCCAGTACTTC	CASSASTTGIEETQYF
16	TRBV18	TRBJ1-6	NA	NA	TGTGCCAGCTCACCAAGGGGACTGCGGGTTAATTCACCCCTCCACTTT	CASSPRGLRVNSPLHF
13	TRBV28	TRBJ2-7	NA	NA	TGTGCCAGCAGTTCGGGGAGTTCCTACGAGCAGTACTTC	CASSSGSSYEQYF
15	TRBV10-3	TRBJ1-5	NA	few	TGTGCCATCAGTGAAAGCGGGGGGGGTCGCGGGCCCCAGCATTTT	CAISESGGGRGPQHF
15	TRBV5-1	TRBJ1-6	TRBD1	NA	TGCGCCAGCAGCCCTACCGGGACAGATAATTCACCCCTCCACTTT	CASSPTGTDNSPLHF
15	TRBV5-5	TRBJ1-5	TRBD1	few	TGTGCCAGCAGCTTCAGGGGGCAAAGCAATCAGCCCCAGCATTTT	CASSFRGQSNQPQHF
11	TRBV20-1	TRBJ2-7	NA	NA	TGCAGTGCCAAGACGGGCTACGAGCAGTACTTC	CSAKTGYEQYF
17	TRBV30	TRBJ2-1	TRBD2	NA	TGTGCCTGGAGCCCCAGGGAGGGCCCCGGCTCCTACAATGAGCAGTTCTTC	CAWSPREGPGSYNEQFF
16	TRBV19	TRBJ1-2	NA	NA	TGTGCCAGTAGTATAGTCTCCCGGCAGGGTGAGTATGGCTACACCTTC	CASSIVSRQGEYGYTF
15	TRBV6-1	TRBJ2-1	TRBD2	NA	TGTGCCAGCAGTGAGACTAGCGGGAGGGCCAATGAGCAGTTCTTC	CASSETSGRANEQFF
14	TRBV23-1	TRBJ2-1	NA	NA	TGCGCCAGCAGTCCATGGACAGGGAGGGATGAGCAGTTCTTC	CASSPWTGRDEQFF
17	TRBV9	TRBJ2-3	NA	NA	TGTGCCAGCAGCGTAGATGTAATTAGCGGCCTCACAGATACGCAGTATTTT	CASSVDVISGLTDTQYF
15	TRBV5-8	TRBJ1-6	NA	NA	TGTGCCAGCAGCTTGGAACAGGGCCAATTCGGAACCCTCCACTTT	CASSLEQGQFGTLHF
18	TRBV4-1	TRBJ1-1	TRBD1	NA	TGCGCCAGCAGCCAAGACCCCCCCACAGGGGCGGGGAACACTGAAGCTTTCTTT	CASSQDPPTGAGNTEAFF
16	TRBV19	TRBJ2-7	NA	once	TGTGCCAGTAGTAGCCTCAGGGGATCGCTGACGGGGGAGCAGTACTTC	CASSSLRGSLTGEQYF
13	TRBV11-1	TRBJ2-5	NA	NA	TGTGCCAGCAGCGCCTACAGACAAGAGACCCAGTACTTC	CASSAYRQETQYF
15	TRBV5-6	TRBJ2-3	NA	NA	TGTGCCAGCAGCTTCGAGGTTAGCGGCACAGATACGCAGTATTTT	CASSFEVSGTDTQYF
14	TRBV2	TRBJ2-7	TRBD1	few	TGTGCCAGCAGACAGAGGGGGCTATCCTACGAGCAGTACTTC	CASRQRGLSYEQYF
14	TRBV6-5	TRBJ2-7	TRBD1	once	TGTGCCAGCAAGCCCGGGACAGGTTCCTCCGAGCAGTACTTC	CASKPGTGSSEQYF
15	TRBV5-1	TRBJ2-2	NA	NA	TGCGCCAGCAATCGAAATAGCGGGAACACCGGGGAGCTGTTTTTT	CASNRNSGNTGELFF
16	TRBV4-2	TRBJ2-3	TRBD2	NA	TGTGCCAGCAGTAATAACCCGGGACTAAGTCGGGATACGCAGTATTTT	CASSNNPGLSRDTQYF
16	TRBV4-1	TRBJ2-7	TRBD2	once	TGCGCCAGCAGCCAAGAGGATCTAGCGGGAGGGATCGAGCAGTACTTC	CASSQEDLAGGIEQYF
17	TRBV7-3	TRBJ2-1	TRBD1	NA	TGTGCCAGCAGCTTCGGTCAGGGACAGGGCTCCTACAATGAGCAGTTCTTC	CASSFGQGQGSYNEQFF
13	TRBV5-1	TRBJ1-1	NA	few	TGCGCCAGCAGCTTGACAGGGAGGGTTGAAGCTTTCTTT	CASSLTGRVEAFF
14	TRBV4-1	TRBJ1-4	TRBD1	NA	TGCGCCAGCAGCCCAGGGGGGATTAATGAAAAACTGTTTTTT	CASSPGGINEKLFF